This T cell receptor (beta chain) is drawn from a study of blood T cell repertoires in COVID-19. Study information: The United States, Italy and Spain were the sources of the acute and convalescent COVID-19 samples. The cDNA or gDNA used as material had been derived from T cells, B-cell-depleted T cells, or PBMCs.

Original data processing: Reference gene primer amplification gave nucleated cell count estimates. Measured with immunoSEQ multiplex PCR; TCRdb has only the in-frame clones, and not every one. The D gene and trimming were derived from the DNA, and the V and J assignments and clone size from that table. The sample lists more than 50,000 clones; roughly 77% were seen once. CDR1 is SGHTA, CDR2 FQGTGA, per germline. Trimming took off 3 bases at V and 2 bases at J, with 13 bases between the two ends. The CDR3 length is 16 residues. Sample: peripheral blood. The J gene is TRBJ2-2, the V gene TRBV7-3; D might be TRBD2 (6 bases). The source of this sequence is a man between 65 and 85 years old with active or convalescent COVID-19. CDR3 sequence (DNA): TGTGCCAGCAGCTTGATGCCCGGGAGCAACACCGGGGAGCTGTTTTTT. Its protein product is CASSLMPGSNTGELFF. Full variable domain (rest looked up from reference TRBV7-3 and TRBJ2-2): GAGVSQTPSNKVTEKGKYVELRCDPISGHTALYWYRQSLGQGPEFLIYFQGTGAADDSGLPNDRFFAVRPEGSVSTLKIQRTERGDSAVYLCASSLMPGSNTGELFFGEGSRLTVL.